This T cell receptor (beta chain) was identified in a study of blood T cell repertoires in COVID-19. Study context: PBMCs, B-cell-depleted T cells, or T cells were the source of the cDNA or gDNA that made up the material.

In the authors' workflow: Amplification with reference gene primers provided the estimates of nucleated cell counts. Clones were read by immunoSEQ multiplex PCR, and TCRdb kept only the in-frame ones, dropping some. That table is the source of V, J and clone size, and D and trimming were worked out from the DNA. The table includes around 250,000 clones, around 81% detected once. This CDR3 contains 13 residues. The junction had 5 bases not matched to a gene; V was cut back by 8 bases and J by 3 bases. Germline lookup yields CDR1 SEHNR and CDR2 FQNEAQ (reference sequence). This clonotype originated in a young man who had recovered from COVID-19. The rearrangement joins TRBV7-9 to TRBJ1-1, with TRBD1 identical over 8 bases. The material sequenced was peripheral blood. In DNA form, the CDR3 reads TGTGCCAGCCGGTCACAGGGGGACACTGAAGCTTTCTTT. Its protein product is CASRSQGDTEAFF.